This TCR beta chain was profiled in a study of breast tumors, draining lymph nodes, adjacent tissues. Overall study results and limits: Compared with lymph nodes, tumors were less diverse; compared with nontumor tissue, more. The lymph node origin of tumor T cells was framed as consistent with a hypothesis, not demonstrated.

The germline V gene has CDR1 LGHNT and CDR2 FRNRAP. V lost 3 bases and J lost 5; bases outside the gene matches: 6. The CDR3 spans 14 residues. There are many counts of this clonotype. Its antigen remains unknown. TCRdb analysed the multiplex PCR reads with MiXCR anew, one entry per CDR3 protein. The sample contains 85,000 to 120,000 distinct CDR3 sequences, roughly 29% of which appear only once. Axillary draining lymph nodes of breast cancer patients supplied the node samples. V is TRBV12-5 and J is TRBJ2-5; TRBD1 aligns across 7 bases. This receptor was identified in a female donor with breast cancer. Some clones in this sample may be carry-over from other donors' samples. Sequencing was performed on axillary lymph node tissue. The CDR3 DNA is TGTGCTAGTGGTTTAGGGACAGCCCATGAGACCCAGTACTTC. This gives the protein CASGLGTAHETQYF.